This T cell receptor beta chain appears in the sequencing data of a study of regulatory T cells in long-lasting Graves disease. Points from the study as a whole: Persistent Graves' patients had lower TCR diversity than newly diagnosed ones. The number of shared public clonotypes was higher in persistent patients (approximately 3,000) than new patients (just over 950).

Time point in this sample: persistent/refractory GD, antithyroid drugs over 5 years with positive TRAb. RNA isolated from PBMCs was used to make the TCR library. Relying on iRepertoire HTBI primers and Arm-PCR of CDR3 regions, the team built TCR beta libraries. TCRdb re-called the multiplex PCR reads with MiXCR, one entry per CDR3 protein. The sample carries about 290,000 distinct CDR3 sequences, more than 20% recorded once. Remarks on this clonotype: Its target is not known.

The starting material was peripheral blood mononuclear cells (PBMCs), obtained when the disease was refractory, from a patient treated with antithyroid drugs. This clonotype originated in a female donor with Graves disease.

This chain's CDR3 is CAWSRLDTYEQYF. The CDR3 DNA sequence: TGTGCCTGGAGTCGACTTGATACCTACGAGCAGTACTTC. The J gene is TRBJ2-7, the V gene TRBV30, with D unclear. From germline, CDR1 is GTSNPN and CDR2 SVGIG (reference sequence). The CDR3 sequence is 13 residues long. The V end was cut by 2 bases, the J end by 2 bases, with 10 bases between. The full variable domain, with the rest looked up from reference TRBV30 and TRBJ2-7, is SQTIHQWPATLVQPVGSPLSLECTVEGTSNPNLYWYRQAAGRGLQLLFYSVGIGQISSEVPQNLSASRPQDRQFILSSKKLLLSDSGFYLCAWSRLDTYEQYFGPGTRLTVT.